This T cell receptor (beta chain) derives from a study of low-dose radiotherapy and immunotherapy resistance in tumors. Germline values: CDR1 DFQATT, CDR2 SNEGSKA (reference sequence). The CDR3 is 14 amino acids. The V segment lost 0 bases and the J segment 2 bases; nucleotides outside the gene matches: 3. TRAV- and TRBV-specific primers were used for first-strand cDNA, which covered alpha and beta chains. With a constant-region primer and a V-primer adapter, TCRs were subjected to around 20 PCR cycles of amplification. One entry per CDR3 protein, called by TCRdb with MiXCR from the reads. Of around 68,000 distinct CDR3 sequences listed, 26% are singletons. This clonotype was recorded at least ten times. Time point noted: before trial treatment. The donors, trial participants, received nivolumab, ipilimumab, aspirin, low-dose cyclophosphamide and low-dose radiotherapy.

The source is a male donor with rectosigmoid adenocarcinoma. Sequencing was performed on PBMCs, taken before treatment. This sequence joins TRBV20-1 and TRBJ2-5, with 7 bases matching TRBD2. The CDR3 spells CSARDWTRQETQYF. In nucleotides, the CDR3 is TGCAGTGCTAGAGATTGGACTAGACAAGAGACCCAGTACTTC.